What follows are 18 T cell receptor beta chains derived from one specimen sequenced in a study of T cells in Graves' hyperthyroidism and ophthalmopathy. Amplification targeted TCR beta CDR3 regions from RNA transcripts. A first-round RT-PCR of the TCR CDR3 used the HTBI primer set. Each CDR3 protein is one row after TCRdb ran MiXCR on the multiplex PCR reads. This sample has approximately 430,000 distinct CDR3 sequences, with around 16% found just once. Sequenced material: blood. These receptors were collected from a woman aged 18-29 years with Graves' hyperthyroidism.

This clonotype was observed a handful of times. This rearrangement joins TRBV5-1 to TRBJ1-2, with TRBD1 as a possible D gene (5 bases). Looked up from germline, CDR1 is SGHRS and CDR2 is YFSETQ. Trimming removed 4 bases from V and 7 bases from J, with 20 bases in between. The CDR3 is 15 residues long. DNA of the CDR3: TGCGCCAGCAGCCCGGCCTGGGGACGTAATGGTGGCTACACCTTC. Translating it yields CASSPAWGRNGGYTF.

This clonotype has a handful of counts. J is TRBJ2-7 and V is TRBV6-1; D gene ambiguous. This CDR3 has 13 residues. V lost 10 bases and J lost 1, with 14 bases in between. Germline CDR1 is MNHNS and CDR2 is SASEGT. As DNA, the CDR3 is TGTGCCATCGCTGCTGGCCTATCCTACGAGCAGTACTTC. Encoded protein: CAIAAGLSYEQYF.

This clonotype turned up a few times. The rearrangement uses TRBV11-2 and TRBJ2-1; D is perhaps TRBD1 or TRBD2 (5 bases each). CDR1 is SGHAT, CDR2 FQNNGV, per germline. The CDR3 loop spans 16 amino acids. V gave up 5 bases and J gave up 4 bases, with 18 bases separating them. CDR3 DNA sequence: TGTGCCAGCAGCCCCCCCCCGGGGCGGAGATACAATGAGCAGTTCTTC. The encoded protein is CASSPPPGRRYNEQFF. The full variable domain, its missing parts supplied by reference TRBV11-2 and TRBJ2-1, is EAGVAQSPRYKIIEKRQSVAFWCNPISGHATLYWYQQILGQGPKLLIQFQNNGVVDDSQLPKDRFSAERLKGVDSTLKIQPAKLEDSAVYLCASSPPPGRRYNEQFFGPGTRLTVL.

This clonotype was seen only a few times. V is TRBV28 and J is TRBJ1-5; D call uncertain. CDR1 and CDR2 from the germline V gene are MDHEN and SYDVKM. V lost 4 bases, J lost 3 bases, and 10 bases lay in between. The CDR3 extends over 14 amino acids. As DNA, the CDR3 is TGTGCCAGCAGTTCGTCAGGCGCCAATCAGCCCCAGCATTTT. It is translated as CASSSSGANQPQHF.

The chain carries TRBV6-1 and TRBJ1-3, with D tentatively TRBD1 (6 bases). V was shortened by 3 bases and J by 3 bases, with 21 bases between the two germline ends. Germline-derived CDR1 and CDR2 are MNHNS and SASEGT. The CDR3 totals 18 residues. CDR3 bases: TGTGCCAGCAGTGACTCCCTCTCACAGGGTACCTTTGGAAACACCATATATTTT. Translating gives CASSDSLSQGTFGNTIYF.

This clonotype was observed a few times. The chain has TRBV12-5 and TRBJ2-3; unclear D gene. V gave up 1 base and J gave up 6 bases, with 5 bases separating them. CDR3 size: 12 residues. Germline CDR1 is LGHNT and CDR2 is FRNRAP. Here the CDR3 reads CASGLGGDTQYF. The CDR3 DNA reads as TGTGCTAGTGGTTTGGGCGGCGATACGCAGTATTTT. The whole variable domain, filled in from reference TRBV12-5 and TRBJ2-3, reads DARVTQTPRHKVTEMGQEVTMRCQPILGHNTVFWYRQTMMQGLELLAYFRNRAPLDDSGMPKDRFSAEMPDATLATLKIQPSEPRDSAVYFCASGLGGDTQYFGPGTRLTVL.

This clonotype has at least ten counts. The chain combines TRBV7-2 with TRBJ2-7; 8 nucleotides align to TRBD2. The CDR3 has 15 residues. CDR1 is SGHTA and CDR2 is FQGNSA in the germline V gene. Trimming took 4 bases from V and 3 from J; bases not matched to a gene: 8. The CDR3 DNA sequence: TGTGCCAGCAGCTCGGTAGCGGGATGGGGCTACGAGCAGTACTTC. This encodes CASSSVAGWGYEQYF.

This clonotype has more than one count but fewer than ten. J is TRBJ2-1 and V is TRBV5-6; D unclear. Deletions cut 5 bases from V and 2 bases from J, with 14 bases between. The germline gives CDR1 SGHDT, CDR2 YYEEEE. This CDR3 has 15 residues. CDR3 sequence: CASRMLGEPYNEQFF. Written as DNA, the CDR3 is TGTGCCAGCAGAATGCTAGGAGAACCCTACAATGAGCAGTTCTTC. The complete variable domain, with remaining parts taken from reference TRBV5-6 and TRBJ2-1, reads DAGVTQSPTHLIKTRGQQVTLRCSPKSGHDTVSWYQQALGQGPQFIFQYYEEEERQRGNFPDRFSGHQFPNYSSELNVNALLLGDSALYLCASRMLGEPYNEQFFGPGTRLTVL.

In its sample, this clonotype was seen many times. The chain joins TRBV2 to TRBJ1-6; TRBD1 agrees at 8 bases. The CDR3 length is 14 residues. Germline CDR1 reads SNHLY; CDR2 reads FYNNEI. The V and J ends lost 6 bases and 6 bases, in that order; junction bases with no gene match: 4. DNA of the CDR3: TGTGCCAGCAGACGCGGACAGGGTAATTCACCCCTCCACTTT. It encodes CASRRGQGNSPLHF.

This rearrangement joins TRBV20-1 to TRBJ2-3; D possibly corresponds to TRBD2 (6 bases). Looked up from germline, CDR1 is DFQATT and CDR2 is SNEGSKA (reference sequence). The V and J ends lost 7 bases and 2 bases respectively, with 16 bases between them. The CDR3 covers 14 residues. The CDR3 sequence is CSVLAPGDTDTQYF. For the CDR3, the DNA is TGCAGTGTTTTGGCCCCGGGGGACACAGATACGCAGTATTTT.

The CDR3 region is CASSPTSVLTDTQYF. In nucleotides, the CDR3 is TGTGCCAGCAGTCCCACGTCGGTATTGACAGATACGCAGTATTTT. J is TRBJ2-3 and V is TRBV7-3; D remains ambiguous. This CDR3 comprises 15 residues. Trimming stripped 6 bases from V and 3 bases from J, with 16 bases between. Looked up from germline, CDR1 is SGHTA and CDR2 is FQGTGA. Supplemented by reference TRBV7-3 and TRBJ2-3, the full variable domain reads GAGVSQTPSNKVTEKGKYVELRCDPISGHTALYWYRQSLGQGPEFLIYFQGTGAADDSGLPNDRFFAVRPEGSVSTLKIQRTERGDSAVYLCASSPTSVLTDTQYFGPGTRLTVL.

This clonotype was seen a few times. This sequence joins TRBV4-1 and TRBJ2-7, with a possible D match to TRBD1 (5 bases). The CDR3 loop spans 14 amino acids. Germline CDR1 and CDR2: MGHRA and YSYEKL. Deletions cut 0 bases from V and 3 bases from J, with 9 bases between. This CDR3 reads CASSQDGRGYEQYF. CDR3 DNA: TGCGCCAGCAGCCAAGATGGAAGGGGCTACGAGCAGTACTTC.

This clonotype was recorded at least ten times. The chain combines TRBV18 with TRBJ2-1, with a weak D call TRBD1 (5 bases). Trimming cost V 2 bases and J 8 bases, with 10 bases left between them. CDR3 size: 13 residues. The germline gives CDR1 KGHSH, CDR2 LQKENI. The CDR3 loop reads CASSPMGPDEQFF. The CDR3 region has the DNA TGTGCCAGCTCACCAATGGGGCCCGATGAGCAGTTCTTC.

This clonotype was seen ten or more times. This chain uses TRBV5-8 with TRBJ2-6; D unresolved. CDR3 length: 16 amino acids. Trimming took 2 bases from V and 0 from J, leaving 9 bases between them. Germline CDR1 and CDR2: SGHTS and YDEGEE. CDR3 in DNA: TGTGCCAGCAGCTTAGAAGACAACTCTGGGGCCAACGTCCTGACTTTC. Its translation is CASSLEDNSGANVLTF.

This clonotype has a count of ten or more. The gene calls are TRBV9 and TRBJ2-3, with D possibly being TRBD1 (6 bases). Germline V gives CDR1 SGDLS, CDR2 YYNGEE. Trimming left V 3 bases short and J 2 bases short, with 13 bases between. The CDR3 has 15 residues. The CDR3 region is CASSERTVTTDTQYF. The CDR3 DNA follows: TGTGCCAGCAGCGAGCGGACAGTGACCACAGATACGCAGTATTTT.

A few counts support this clonotype. The chain links TRBV9 to TRBJ1-2; D is ambiguous. Germline values: CDR1 SGDLS, CDR2 YYNGEE. Deletions cut 0 bases from V and 1 base from J, with 13 bases between. CDR3 length: 16 residues. The CDR3: CASSVGEGYLNYGYTF. The CDR3, as DNA: TGTGCCAGCAGCGTAGGGGAGGGATATCTTAACTATGGCTACACCTTC.

This clonotype came up a few times. V usage is TRBV4-1 and J usage is TRBJ1-2, with unresolved D. CDR1 and CDR2 from the germline V gene are MGHRA and YSYEKL. CDR3 length: 15 residues. V dropped 1 base and J dropped 4 bases, with 13 bases sitting between them. CDR3 sequence (DNA): TGCGCCAGCAGCCAAGTAACGGGTCCCGGCTATGGCTACACCTTC. This codes for CASSQVTGPGYGYTF.

This clonotype was counted ten times or more. The chain uses TRBV6-1 and TRBJ2-7; TRBD2 matches at 10 bases. The CDR3 covers 15 residues. Germline V gene sequence: CDR1 MNHNS, CDR2 SASEGT. After removal of 6 bases from V and 0 bases from J, the junction contained 5 bases not matched to a gene. The CDR3 reads CASSRGLAASYEQYF. In DNA form, the CDR3 reads TGTGCCAGCAGCCGCGGACTAGCGGCCTCCTACGAGCAGTACTTC.